This T cell receptor (beta chain) was profiled in a study of vaccination effects on CD4 cells after COVID-19. This clone has only one observation. What it recognizes is unknown. Generated by immunoSEQ multiplex PCR, the TCRdb table keeps only in-frame clones and is missing some. The table lists tens of thousands of clones, 73% of them singletons. Losses at the gene ends were 1 base for V and 3 bases for J; bases not matched to a gene: 2. CDR1 SGHTA and CDR2 FQGNSA come from the germline V gene. This CDR3 has 17 residues. Overall study results and limits: Whether induced by infection or by vaccine, clones showed marked clonal contraction late after vaccination.

Using viral peptide pools, the ViraFEST assay grew out antigen-specific CD4+ T cells prior to sequencing. The authors isolated CD4+ T cells after around 11 days of culture. BNT162b2 vaccine or mRNA-1273 vaccine was given to participants in two doses. The specimen was CD4+ T cells from PBMCs cultured with HCoV-NL63 spike peptides, collected after COVID-19 vaccination. The rearrangement joins TRBV7-2 to TRBJ2-1; TRBD2 agrees at 14 bases. This TCR came from a human donor who received a COVID-19 vaccine. CDR3 amino acids: CASSLGGLAGGYNEQFF. The CDR3 DNA sequence: TGTGCCAGCAGCTTAGGTGGACTAGCGGGGGGCTACAATGAGCAGTTCTTC.